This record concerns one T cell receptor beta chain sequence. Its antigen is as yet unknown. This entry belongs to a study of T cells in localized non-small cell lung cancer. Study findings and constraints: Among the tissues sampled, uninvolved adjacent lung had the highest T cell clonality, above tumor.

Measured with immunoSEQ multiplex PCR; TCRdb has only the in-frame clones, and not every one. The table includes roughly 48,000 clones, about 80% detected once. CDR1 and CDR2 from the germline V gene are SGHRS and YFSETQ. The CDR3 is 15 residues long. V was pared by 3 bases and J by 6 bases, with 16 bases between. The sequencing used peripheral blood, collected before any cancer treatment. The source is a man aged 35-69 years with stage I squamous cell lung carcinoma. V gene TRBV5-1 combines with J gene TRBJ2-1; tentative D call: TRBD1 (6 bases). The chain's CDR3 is CASSWTDREFNEQFF. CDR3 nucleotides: TGCGCCAGCAGCTGGACAGATCGAGAGTTCAATGAGCAGTTCTTC.